This T cell receptor (beta chain) originates from a study of T cells expressing NK-cell markers. As for the study in general: Investigators obtained TCR beta repertoires from sorted CD3+CD56+NKG2C+, CD3+CD56+NKG2C- and CD3+CD56-NKG2C+ T cells. General observations from the study: The CD3+CD56-NKG2C+ fraction was also led by these clonotypes in a few donors. NKG2C+ dominant clonotype frequencies in a handful of donors were roughly 1.0-7.5% of CD8+ T cells.

This CDR3 contains 16 residues. Germline assignment: CDR1 MDHEN and CDR2 SYDVKM. No DNA is given; TCRdb re-called the 5' RACE reads and lists each CDR3 protein once. Its listing shows approximately 440,000 distinct CDR3 sequences. About this clonotype itself: Its cognate antigen is unknown.

V usage is TRBV28 and J usage is TRBJ1-3; TCRdb's D call, TRBD1, is unchecked because there is no DNA. Sequenced sample: blood T cells: a sorted CD56 or NKG2C T cell subset, CD4+ or CD8+ T cells, or bulk PBMC T cells (not recorded which). This receptor was identified in a woman aged 50 to 65 in good health. The CDR3 is CASSLGQLGPGNTIYF.